The 20 T cell receptor beta chains below come from one sample, sequenced in a study of blood T cell repertoires in COVID-19. Profiled with immunoSEQ multiplex PCR; TCRdb holds only in-frame clones, not every one. This repertoire shows approximately 61,000 clones, approximately 80% found once; its top ten account for 9.5% to 13%. The specimen sequenced was peripheral blood. The receptors were gathered from a man in his fifties or sixties with COVID-19, enrolled during active disease.

This chain connects TRBV4-2 to TRBJ2-7, with TRBD2 matching over 14 bases. CDR1 and CDR2 from the germline V gene are LGHNA and YNFKEQ. The CDR3 has 15 amino acids. V shed 4 bases and J 3 bases; nucleotides not matched to a gene: 2. Written as DNA, the CDR3 is TGTGCCAGCAGCCGGGGACTAGCGGGAGTCTACGAGCAGTACTTC. Translated: CASSRGLAGVYEQYF.

The chain employs TRBV4-1 and TRBJ2-3, with 11 bases fitting TRBD2. V was clipped by 4 bases and J by 5 bases; unmatched bases: 2. This CDR3 comprises 14 residues. CDR1 and CDR2 from the germline V gene are MGHRA and YSYEKL. CDR3 loop: CASSRTSGGDTQYF. The DNA for the CDR3 is TGCGCCAGCAGCCGTACTAGCGGGGGAGATACGCAGTATTTT.

The chain employs TRBV5-4 and TRBJ2-1, with 9 positions matching TRBD2. V was pared by 4 bases and J by 2 bases, with 4 bases of the junction left unmatched. The germline gives CDR1 SGHNT, CDR2 YYREEE (reference sequence). The CDR3 runs to 15 residues. CDR3 sequence: CASSQAGGPYNEQFF. The CDR3 DNA reads TGTGCCAGCAGCCAAGCGGGAGGCCCCTACAATGAGCAGTTCTTC.

V is TRBV3-1 (or the pseudogene TRBV3-2) and J is TRBJ2-5; the match to TRBD1 covers 7 bases. J gave up 6 bases and V 0 bases, and 7 bases lay outside the gene matches. CDR3 length equals 15 residues. The germline gives CDR1 LGHDT, CDR2 YNNKEL (reference sequence). The CDR3 bases are TGTGCCAGCAGCCAAGAGACAGGGAATGCGAAGACCCAGTACTTC. It yields the protein CASSQETGNAKTQYF.

The chain carries TRBV9 and TRBJ1-1; D is unclear. V was shortened by 0 bases and J by 1 base, with 7 bases between the two germline ends. CDR1 and CDR2 (germline): SGDLS, YYNGEE. The CDR3 runs to 14 residues. CDR3 in amino acids: CASSVAPSNTEAFF. DNA for the CDR3: TGTGCCAGCAGCGTAGCCCCCTCGAACACTGAAGCTTTCTTT.

The chain joins TRBV14 to TRBJ1-1; D is uncertain. This CDR3 contains 14 residues. Germline lookup yields CDR1 SGHDN and CDR2 FVKESK. With 0 bases removed from V and 4 bases from J, the gap between germline ends came to 9 bases. CDR3 in DNA: TGTGCCAGCAGCCAAGACAGACTATCCACTGAAGCTTTCTTT. This encodes CASSQDRLSTEAFF.

The genes are TRBV4-3 and TRBJ2-2; D uncertain. Trimming took off 0 bases at V and 7 bases at J, with 9 bases between the two ends. The CDR3 sequence is 14 residues long. CDR1 and CDR2 (germline): LGHNA, YSLEER. CDR3 region: CASSQETSVGELFF. In nucleotides, the CDR3 is TGCGCCAGCAGCCAAGAGACTTCAGTCGGGGAGCTGTTTTTT.

The V gene is TRBV6-5, the J gene TRBJ1-5, with 8 bases fitting TRBD1. Germline V gene data show CDR1 as MNHEY and CDR2 as SVGAGI. The CDR3 totals 13 residues. The V and J ends lost 10 bases and 5 bases, in that order; junction bases with no gene match: 7. This CDR3 reads CATGQGRHQPQHF. The CDR3 DNA reads as TGTGCCACCGGACAGGGAAGACATCAGCCCCAGCATTTT.

The rearrangement uses TRBV25-1 and TRBJ2-4, with 9 bases identical to TRBD1. CDR3 length equals 16 residues. Trimming at V came to 4 bases and at J to 2 bases, leaving 6 bases not matched to a gene. CDR1 and CDR2 (germline): MGHDK, SYGVNS. The CDR3 nucleotides are TGTGCCAGCAGTGCCCCCGGGACAGGGTCCAAAAACATTCAGTACTTC. Protein product: CASSAPGTGSKNIQYF.

The chain uses TRBV12-3 or TRBV12-4 and TRBJ1-6; the D is unclear. The CDR3 runs to 12 residues. V lost 2 bases, J lost 11 bases, and 7 bases lay in between. As DNA, the CDR3 is TGTGCCAGCAGTTTAATCGGGGCACCCCTCCACTTT. This gives the protein CASSLIGAPLHF.

The chain couples TRBV19 to TRBJ2-3; D is unresolved. The CDR3 runs 12 residues. Germline V gives CDR1 LNHDA, CDR2 SQIVND (reference sequence). V gave up 3 bases and J gave up 6 bases, with 7 bases separating them. CDR3 sequence: CASSIPRDTQYF. The CDR3 bases are TGTGCCAGTAGTATTCCCAGGGATACGCAGTATTTT.

This rearrangement joins TRBV5-4 to TRBJ2-1; 8 nucleotides align to TRBD2. The CDR3 sequence is 15 residues long. The V and J ends lost 4 bases and 8 bases, in that order; junction bases with no gene match: 11. The germline V gene has CDR1 SGHNT and CDR2 YYREEE (reference sequence). The CDR3 nucleotides are TGTGCCAGCAGCCCTCCGGGACTAGTCTTTCATGAGCAGTTCTTC. This gives the protein CASSPPGLVFHEQFF.

The sample holds one count of this clone. The chain links TRBV7-2 to TRBJ2-4, with D uncertain. Trimming took 1 base from V and 5 from J, leaving 6 bases between them. Germline V gene lookup returns CDR1 SGHTA and CDR2 FQGNSA. This CDR3 region has 13 residues. CDR3 coding DNA: TGTGCCAGCAGCTTAGGAGTCCAAAACATTCAGTACTTC. Protein: CASSLGVQNIQYF.

The V and J genes are TRBV5-6 and TRBJ1-2; 7 positions agree with TRBD1. Trimming cost V 1 base and J 3 bases; bases outside gene matches: 6. This CDR3 region has 15 residues. The germline V gene encodes CDR1 SGHDT and CDR2 YYEEEE. CDR3 loop: CASSLRTGWDYGYTF. CDR3 coding DNA: TGTGCCAGCAGCTTGAGGACAGGTTGGGACTATGGCTACACCTTC.

The chain couples TRBV7-9 to TRBJ1-4, with TRBD1 identical over 7 bases. The CDR3 totals 15 residues. Germline assignment: CDR1 SEHNR and CDR2 FQNEAQ (reference sequence). The V segment lost 3 bases and the J segment 6 bases; nucleotides outside the gene matches: 7. CDR3 in DNA: TGTGCCAGCAGCTTCTGGACAGGCCGCGATGAAAAACTGTTTTTT. This gives the protein CASSFWTGRDEKLFF.

The V gene is TRBV2, the J gene TRBJ2-1, with D possibly being TRBD1 (5 bases). V was trimmed by 8 bases and J by 10 bases, leaving 21 bases between them. From germline, CDR1 is SNHLY and CDR2 FYNNEI. This CDR3 region has 14 residues. In DNA form, the CDR3 reads TGTGCCAGCGTACCGGACATAATTGGGTCGGAGCAGTTCTTC. Its protein product is CASVPDIIGSEQFF. Full variable domain (rest looked up from reference TRBV2 and TRBJ2-1): EPEVTQTPSHQVTQMGQEVILRCVPISNHLYFYWYRQILGQKVEFLVSFYNNEISEKSEIFDDQFSVERPDGSNFTLKIRSTKLEDSAMYFCASVPDIIGSEQFFGPGTRLTVL.

The V call is TRBV6-2 or TRBV6-3, the J call TRBJ2-5; D not certain. This CDR3 spans 13 amino acids. Trimming removed 6 bases from V and 4 bases from J, with 12 bases in between. CDR1 and CDR2 (germline): MNHEY, SVGEGT. CDR3 DNA: TGTGCCAGCAGCCCGACTTTTGGAGAGACCCAGTACTTC. Its translation: CASSPTFGETQYF.

The CDR3 reads CASSPFGSGSPLHF. CDR3 nucleotides: TGTGCCAGCAGCCCTTTTGGCTCGGGGTCACCCCTCCACTTT. This chain uses TRBV11-2 with TRBJ1-6; D is unclear. V lost 5 bases to trimming and J lost 10 bases, with 15 bases between them. The CDR3 sequence is 14 residues long. The germline V gene encodes CDR1 SGHAT and CDR2 FQNNGV.

The chain couples TRBV25-1 to TRBJ2-5; D might be TRBD1 (6 bases). Germline V lookup: CDR1 MGHDK, CDR2 SYGVNS. The CDR3 totals 14 residues. V was clipped by 3 bases and J by 2 bases, with 10 bases between them. The CDR3 region has the DNA TGTGCCAGCAGTGAGGGGGCAGCTCAAGAGACCCAGTACTTC. Translation: CASSEGAAQETQYF.

The chain recombines TRBV30 with TRBJ2-6, with unresolved D. Germline CDR1 and CDR2: GTSNPN and SVGIG (reference sequence). The V gene lost 5 bases and the J gene lost 0 bases, with 5 bases spanning the gap. The CDR3 has 13 residues. The CDR3 reads CAWAHSGANVLTF. DNA of the CDR3: TGTGCCTGGGCCCACTCTGGGGCCAACGTCCTGACTTTC.